These 22 T cell receptor beta chains came from one sample sequenced in a study of blood T cells in healthy people across ages. It was with a sample-barcoded 5' primer and a J-beta primer mix that a second PCR of about 6 to 11 cycles was run. TCRdb re-called the 5' RACE reads through MiXCR, storing one row per CDR3 protein. The data contain about 780,000 distinct CDR3 sequences, about 42% of them singletons. Sequencing was performed on blood. Receptors originate from an older man in good health.

The chain links TRBV27 to TRBJ2-7, with 7 bases lining up with TRBD2. Trimming cost V 5 bases and J 6 bases; bases outside gene matches: 10. The CDR3 runs to 14 residues. The germline gives CDR1 MNHEY, CDR2 SMNVEV (reference sequence). CDR3 DNA: TGTGCCAGCAGTCCGCACCGGGAGGTTGCCGAGCAGTACTTC. The encoded protein is CASSPHREVAEQYF.

CDR3 residues: CASSYVGGAYQPQHF. For the CDR3, the DNA is TGTGCCAGCAGTTACGTAGGGGGCGCGTATCAGCCCCAGCATTTT. This chain links TRBV6-2 or TRBV6-3 with TRBJ1-5, with 7 bases lining up with TRBD1. The germline V gene encodes CDR1 MNHEY and CDR2 SVGEGT. Losses at the gene ends were 2 bases for V and 5 bases for J; bases not matched to a gene: 6. There are 15 residues in the CDR3.

The table lists this clonotype with a count of one. The chain employs TRBV7-9 and TRBJ2-5; no clear D. Germline-derived CDR1 and CDR2 are SEHNR and FQNEAQ (reference sequence). The CDR3 consists of 11 residues. V was shortened by 10 bases and J by 4 bases, with 10 bases between the two germline ends. The CDR3, as DNA: TGTGCCACCGGCCTACGAGAGACCCAGTACTTC. Translating gives CATGLRETQYF.

The chain links TRBV28 to TRBJ2-5; TRBD1 might be the D (5 bases). Germline lookup yields CDR1 MDHEN and CDR2 SYDVKM. This CDR3 region has 16 residues. The germline V and J ends were trimmed by 4 bases and 5 bases, with 20 bases remaining between them. The CDR3 DNA reads as TGTGCCAGCAGTTATAATTCTAAGGGGTCTCGGGAGACCCAGTACTTC. Translated, it gives CASSYNSKGSRETQYF.

The CDR3 protein is CSARDRAPEKLFF. The CDR3 DNA reads as TGCAGTGCTAGAGATAGGGCGCCAGAAAAACTGTTTTTT. The chain links TRBV20-1 to TRBJ1-4; D unresolved. Trimming shortened V by 0 bases and J by 8 bases, and 10 bases separated the two germline ends. Per the germline V gene, CDR1 is DFQATT and CDR2 is SNEGSKA (reference sequence). The CDR3 covers 13 residues.

This clonotype has a handful of counts. The chain combines TRBV3-1 with TRBJ2-4, with D possibly matching TRBD2 (6 bases). The DNA end lines up better with TRBJ2-7; the J call may be wrong. CDR1 and CDR2 from the germline V gene are LGHDT and YNNKEL (reference sequence). CDR3 size: 14 residues. In DNA form, the CDR3 reads TGTGCCAGCAGCCTTGGTCGGGAGCGGAACGAGCAGTACTTC. Translating it yields CASSLGRERNEQYF.

As regards this clonotype: This may arise from a read error, as a much more abundant clone is one base away. The genes are TRBV28 and TRBJ2-5, with TRBD1 matching over 9 bases. The CDR3 runs 15 residues. Germline values: CDR1 MDHEN, CDR2 SYDVKM. The V gene end was trimmed by 6 bases and the J gene end by 11 bases; junction bases not matched to a gene: 16. This chain's CDR3 is CASRTGGMSYNEQYF. In DNA, the CDR3 is TGTGCCAGCAGGACAGGGGGGATGTCCTACAATGAGCAGTACTTC.

The rearrangement links TRBV28 to TRBJ2-1, with 11 bases aligning to TRBD1. The length of the CDR3 is 15 residues. Germline CDR1 and CDR2: MDHEN and SYDVKM. Trimming cost V 7 bases and J 12 bases; bases outside gene matches: 14. The CDR3 region is CASTPGQGVPCGQFF. CDR3 in DNA: TGTGCCAGCACCCCGGGACAGGGGGTTCCCTGCGGGCAGTTCTTC.

The chain's CDR3 is CASSYNPSILNYGYTF. The CDR3 DNA reads as TGTGCCAGCAGTTACAACCCGAGTATTCTTAACTATGGCTACACCTTC. The V gene is TRBV6-5, the J gene TRBJ1-2; D is uncertain. The CDR3 runs to 16 residues. V lost 2 bases, J lost 1 base, and 14 bases lay in between. Germline CDR1 MNHEY, CDR2 SVGAGI.

This sequence joins TRBV7-2 and TRBJ2-3; 8 bases agree with TRBD1. The CDR3 contains 15 residues. V lost 3 bases and J lost 4; bases outside the gene matches: 6. Germline V gene lookup returns CDR1 SGHTA and CDR2 FQGNSA. CDR3 in DNA: TGTGCCAGCAGCTTTCGACAGGGGAGTTCAGATACGCAGTATTTT. This codes for CASSFRQGSSDTQYF.

This clonotype has just a few counts. The chain employs TRBV10-3 and TRBJ1-2; 11 bases are a match to TRBD1. The J segment lost 4 bases and the V segment lost 2 bases, leaving 9 bases of the junction unmatched. Germline CDR1 reads ENHRY; CDR2 reads SYGVKD. The CDR3 sequence is 17 residues long. The CDR3 protein is CAISETSGTGGSYGYTF. In DNA, the CDR3 is TGTGCCATCAGTGAGACTAGTGGGACAGGGGGGAGCTATGGCTACACCTTC.

This chain joins TRBV27 and TRBJ2-1; TRBD2 matches 8 bases. The germline gives CDR1 MNHEY, CDR2 SMNVEV (reference sequence). Trimming cost V 5 bases and J 0 bases; bases outside gene matches: 9. The CDR3 consists of 17 residues. The CDR3 protein is CASSLYSGTSSYNEQFF. For the CDR3, the DNA is TGTGCCAGCAGTCTGTACTCCGGGACTAGCTCCTACAATGAGCAGTTCTTC.

This chain links TRBV28 with TRBJ2-3, with a tentative D call TRBD2 (6 bases). CDR1 MDHEN and CDR2 SYDVKM come from the germline V gene. The CDR3 contains 16 residues. The CDR3 is CVTEGGSGIGTDTQYF. CDR3 nucleotides: TGTGTCACCGAGGGAGGTAGCGGTATAGGCACAGATACGCAGTATTTT. Using reference TRBV28 and TRBJ2-3 for the parts outside the CDR3, the full variable domain is DVKVTQSSRYLVKRTGEKVFLECVQDMDHENMFWYRQDPGLGLRLIYFSYDVKMKEKGDIPEGYSVSREKKERFSLILESASTNQTSMYLCVTEGGSGIGTDTQYFGPGTRLTVL.

As concerns this clonotype: Possible read error: a much larger clone is one base away. The V gene is TRBV12-3 or TRBV12-4, the J gene TRBJ2-7, with D possibly TRBD2 on 6 matching bases. The CDR3 covers 12 residues. The CDR3 loop is CTSSPTSSEQYF. Written as DNA, the CDR3 is TGTACCAGCAGTCCGACTAGTTCCGAGCAGTACTTC.

Comment on this clonotype: At one boundary the junction diverges from the germline segment, which might be a read error. This rearrangement joins TRBV20-1 to TRBJ2-1; 12 nucleotides match TRBD2. Looked up from germline, CDR1 is DFQATT and CDR2 is SNEGSKA (reference sequence). CDR3 length: 16 amino acids. The CDR3 sequence: CGAGKRLAGVYDEQFF. DNA for the CDR3: TGCGGTGCTGGCAAGAGACTAGCGGGAGTTTATGATGAGCAGTTCTTC.

V usage is TRBV5-5 and J usage is TRBJ1-1, with unresolved D. The CDR3 runs to 14 residues. In germline, CDR1 is SGHKS, CDR2 YYEKEE (reference sequence). V lost 6 bases, J lost 3 bases, and 15 bases lay in between. CDR3 coding DNA: TGTGCCAGCACCCAGGAGCCGGGATACACTGAAGCTTTCTTT. It is translated as CASTQEPGYTEAFF.

This clonotype appeared many times. The chain employs TRBV9 and TRBJ2-1; unclear D gene. CDR1 and CDR2 (germline): SGDLS, YYNGEE. CDR3 length: 13 amino acids. Trimming removed 3 bases from V and 0 bases from J, with 4 bases in between. CDR3 residues: CASSGASYNEQFF. The DNA for the CDR3 is TGTGCCAGCAGCGGGGCCTCCTACAATGAGCAGTTCTTC.

This chain connects TRBV29-1 to TRBJ2-3; D uncertain. The CDR3 runs to 14 residues. Trimming took off 3 bases at V and 2 bases at J, with 12 bases between the two ends. Germline-derived CDR1 and CDR2 are SQVTM and ANQGSEA. CDR3 DNA sequence: TGCAGCGTTGATTTGTACCTCCACACAGATACGCAGTATTTT. Translation: CSVDLYLHTDTQYF.

CDR3 region: CASSYTVGLTTLGGYEQYF. DNA of the CDR3: TGTGCCAGCAGCTATACAGTGGGACTAACCACATTGGGGGGCTACGAGCAGTACTTC. The J gene is TRBJ2-7, the V gene TRBV7-9; 7 bases agree with TRBD2. Germline trimming cut 4 bases from V and 3 bases from J; bases unmatched to any gene: 21. CDR3 length equals 19 residues. Germline V gene data show CDR1 as SEHNR and CDR2 as FQNEAQ (reference sequence).

This clonotype was found a few times. V usage is TRBV2 and J usage is TRBJ2-7; TRBD2 agrees at 8 bases. This CDR3 has 14 amino acids. J was trimmed by 3 bases and V by 5 bases; bases with no gene match: 6. Germline values: CDR1 SNHLY, CDR2 FYNNEI. In DNA, the CDR3 is TGTGCCAGCAGTTGGGGGACTAGAGGCTACGAGCAGTACTTC. It translates to CASSWGTRGYEQYF.

The V call is TRBV29-1, the J call TRBJ2-5; D is undetermined. Germline CDR1 is SQVTM and CDR2 is ANQGSEA. V lost 7 bases and J 1 base, leaving 7 bases between the germline ends. This CDR3 is built from 11 residues. The CDR3 here is CSGASQETQYF. The CDR3 DNA sequence: TGCAGCGGTGCCAGCCAAGAGACCCAGTACTTC. Full variable domain (missing parts from reference TRBV29-1 and TRBJ2-5): SAVISQKPSRDICQRGTSLTIQCQVDSQVTMMFWYRQQPGQSLTLIATANQGSEATYESGFVIDKFPISRPNLTFSTLTVSNMSPEDSSIYLCSGASQETQYFGPGTRLLVL.

This rearrangement joins TRBV5-1 to TRBJ2-5; D gene uncertain. The V end was cut by 0 bases, the J end by 9 bases, with 15 bases between. The germline gives CDR1 SGHRS, CDR2 YFSETQ. The CDR3 contains 14 residues. The CDR3 bases are TGCGCCAGCAGCTTGGGAACCGCCATTGAGGCCCAGTACTTC. It yields the protein CASSLGTAIEAQYF.